Listed here is a single T cell receptor (beta chain). Its specificity is not known. This sample stems from a study of cytomegalovirus exposure and HLA in healthy donors. Regarding the study as a whole: Common viral pathogens seemed, in a later analysis, to connect with several of the most significant clusters. Trimming of TCR beta V- and J-genes showed a link, identified in a later analysis, to a missense DCLRE1C variant.

Deletions cut 1 base from V and 0 bases from J, with 11 bases between. The CDR3 spans 17 residues. Germline CDR1 SGHKS, CDR2 YYEKEE (reference sequence). A multiplex PCR was run with 60 Vbeta primers and 13 Jbeta primers. Profiling relied on immunoSEQ multiplex PCR, and the TCRdb table lists in-frame clones only, not all of them. This repertoire shows 95,000 to 150,000 clones, around 82% found once; its top ten account for 11%. The chain combines TRBV5-5 with TRBJ2-6; no clear D gene. The receptor's source is a man aged 30 to 39 in good health and CMV-seropositive. The sequencing sample was made of PBMCs. The CDR3 reads CASSLRPSYSGANVLTF. The CDR3, as DNA: TGTGCCAGCAGCTTGCGTCCTTCTTACTCTGGGGCCAACGTCCTGACTTTC.